These T cell receptor beta chains were read from a single sample in a study of Ad26.COV2.S vaccination and SARS-CoV-2 variants. TCRdb's copy holds only in-frame clones and misses some; the assay was immunoSEQ multiplex PCR. The table has 410,000 or so clones, about 92% seen once. The source was peripheral blood, collected in a trial of Ad26.COV2.S vaccine versus placebo. Receptors were obtained from a person between 18 and 60 years old who received the Ad26.COV2.S COVID-19 vaccine or a placebo. The CDR3 runs from the conserved cysteine through the conserved F or W. The D gene is left open where the match is weak.

V: TRBV7-9; D: NA; length: 17; J: TRBJ1-3; DNA: TGTGCCAGCAGCAACACCCCGACAGACACTATAGGAAACACCATATATTTT; CDR3: CASSNTPTDTIGNTIYF
V: TRBV28; D: NA; length: 11; J: TRBJ1-2; DNA: TGTGCCAGCAGCCGACGCAGTGACTACACCTTC; CDR3: CASSRRSDYTF
V: TRBV2; D: NA; length: 16; J: TRBJ1-4; DNA: TGTGCCAGCAGCCTGAGATGGGGGACGGCGGCCGAAAAACTGTTTTTT; CDR3: CASSLRWGTAAEKLFF
V: TRBV11-2; D: TRBD2; length: 16; J: TRBJ2-3; DNA: TGTGCCAGCAGCTTAGCCCGCGGGGGGGCCTCAGATACGCAGTATTTT; CDR3: CASSLARGGASDTQYF
V: TRBV11-3; D: TRBD2; length: 18; J: TRBJ2-2; DNA: TGTGCCAGCAGCTTAGAATCGCTAGGGACTATGAACACCGGGGAGCTGTTTTTT; CDR3: CASSLESLGTMNTGELFF
V: TRBV6-2/TRBV6-3; D: TRBD2; length: 15; J: TRBJ2-1; DNA: TGTGCCAGCAGTTACGGGACTAGCGGGGGCAATGAGCAGTTCTTC; CDR3: CASSYGTSGGNEQFF
V: TRBV7-2; D: NA; length: 16; J: TRBJ2-2; DNA: TGTGCCAGCAGCCAATCATACAGCGCGAACACCGGGGAGCTGTTTTTT; CDR3: CASSQSYSANTGELFF
V: TRBV5-4; D: NA; length: 13; J: TRBJ1-1; DNA: TGTGCCAGCAGCTTTCGACCGGGGACTGAAGCTTTCTTT; CDR3: CASSFRPGTEAFF
V: TRBV29-1; D: TRBD1; length: 13; J: TRBJ1-2; DNA: TGCAGCGCCCGAACCAAAGACAGGGCTGGCTACACCTTC; CDR3: CSARTKDRAGYTF
V: TRBV6-2/TRBV6-3; D: TRBD1; length: 15; J: TRBJ1-2; DNA: TGTGCCAGCAGTTACTCTGGACAGGGAGTCTATGGCTACACCTTC; CDR3: CASSYSGQGVYGYTF
V: TRBV7-8; D: NA; length: 14; J: TRBJ2-7; DNA: TGTGCCAGCAGCTTAGTATATTCCTCCTACGAGCAGTACTTC; CDR3: CASSLVYSSYEQYF
V: TRBV7-2; D: TRBD2; length: 18; J: TRBJ2-3; DNA: TGTGCCAGCAGCTTAGCGGCGGGGCTAGCGGGGGCCACAGATACGCAGTATTTT; CDR3: CASSLAAGLAGATDTQYF